One and the same sample provided the 29 T cell receptor beta chains below, sequenced in a study of graft-versus-host responses after intestinal transplantation. TCRdb's copy holds only in-frame clones and misses some; the assay was immunoSEQ multiplex PCR. Of 30,000 to 40,000 clones in the sample, approximately 94% are singletons; the top ten hold 0.22%. Their specific antigens are unknown. Sequenced here: unstimulated CD4+ T cells sorted from spleen or lymph node cells, sampled before transplant. The receptors stem from a human donor who was the organ donor for an intestinal transplant.

The rearrangement links TRBV30 to TRBJ1-5, with a possible D match to TRBD1 (6 bases). Germline CDR1 is GTSNPN and CDR2 is SVGIG (reference sequence). The CDR3 sequence is 13 residues long. With 2 bases removed from V and 6 bases from J, the gap between germline ends came to 11 bases. CDR3 loop: CAWSLWGAQPQHF. CDR3 nucleotides: TGTGCCTGGAGTCTCTGGGGGGCTCAGCCCCAGCATTTT.

J is TRBJ2-5 and V is TRBV6-5; the D is unclear. V lost 2 bases and J lost 4, with 14 bases in between. The CDR3 loop spans 15 amino acids. In germline, CDR1 is MNHEY, CDR2 SVGAGI. CDR3 sequence: CASSYGLPIRETQYF. The CDR3, as DNA: TGTGCCAGCAGTTACGGCCTACCAATCCGAGAGACCCAGTACTTC.

This rearrangement joins TRBV2 to TRBJ1-6, with D maybe TRBD1 (5 bases). The V end lost 10 bases, the J end lost 7 bases, and 17 bases lay between the germline ends. The germline gives CDR1 SNHLY, CDR2 FYNNEI. The CDR3 has 14 amino acids. The CDR3, as DNA: TGTGCCACCATGTCCGGGGGGACGAATTCACCCCTCCACTTT. This translates into CATMSGGTNSPLHF.

The CDR3 DNA is TGCAGCGCTGGACAGGCGAACACTGAAGCTTTCTTT. Protein sequence: CSAGQANTEAFF. The chain couples TRBV29-1 to TRBJ1-1; 7 nucleotides line up with TRBD1. Trimming at V came to 7 bases and at J to 1 base, leaving 3 bases not matched to a gene. The CDR3 is 12 residues long. Germline V gene lookup returns CDR1 SQVTM and CDR2 ANQGSEA.

The chain links TRBV7-2 to TRBJ2-5; no reliable D call. The J call is in doubt because the DNA end fits TRBJ2-7 better. The CDR3 is made up of 12 amino acids. CDR1 and CDR2 (germline): SGHTA, FQGNSA. CDR3 region: CASSFSRYEQYF. The CDR3 bases are TGTGCCAGCAGCTTTTCCAGATACGAGCAGTACTTC.

The rearrangement joins TRBV19 to TRBJ1-5; D possibly corresponds to TRBD1 (5 bases). CDR3 length equals 14 residues. V was shortened by 3 bases and J by 2 bases, with 8 bases between the two germline ends. Germline CDR1 is LNHDA and CDR2 is SQIVND (reference sequence). The CDR3 DNA is TGTGCCAGTAGTATTGCGGGGGGCAATCAGCCCCAGCATTTT. It translates to CASSIAGGNQPQHF. Full variable domain (remainder filled in from reference TRBV19 and TRBJ1-5): DGGITQSPKYLFRKEGQNVTLSCEQNLNHDAMYWYRQDPGQGLRLIYYSQIVNDFQKGDIAEGYSVSREKKESFPLTVTSAQKNPTAFYLCASSIAGGNQPQHFGDGTRLSIL.

V usage is TRBV2 and J usage is TRBJ2-1; 9 bases are a match to TRBD1. V shed 9 bases, J shed 4 bases, and the junction held 7 bases outside the gene matches. This CDR3 is 14 amino acids long. The germline V gene encodes CDR1 SNHLY and CDR2 FYNNEI. The CDR3 here is CASARDRAYNEQFF. The CDR3 DNA reads as TGTGCCAGTGCCCGGGACAGGGCTTACAATGAGCAGTTCTTC.

The chain links TRBV10-3 to TRBJ1-5; 9 bases map to TRBD1. The CDR3 consists of 16 residues. The germline V gene encodes CDR1 ENHRY and CDR2 SYGVKD. After removal of 5 bases from V and 4 bases from J, the junction contained 9 bases not matched to a gene. The CDR3, as DNA: TGTGCCATCAGTCCCGGGACAGGGATGATTAATCAGCCCCAGCATTTT. Its protein product is CAISPGTGMINQPQHF.

This clone was detected only once. The rearrangement joins TRBV6-5 to TRBJ2-5; D is possibly TRBD1 (5 bases). The CDR3 totals 15 residues. Germline V gene sequence: CDR1 MNHEY, CDR2 SVGAGI. Trimming stripped 0 bases from V and 1 base from J, with 9 bases between. The CDR3 spells CASSYSVGVQETQYF. The DNA for the CDR3 is TGTGCCAGCAGTTACTCGGTAGGGGTCCAAGAGACCCAGTACTTC.

The genes are TRBV5-1 and TRBJ1-6; 7 bases align to TRBD1. From germline, CDR1 is SGHRS and CDR2 YFSETQ. The CDR3 totals 17 residues. Trimming removed 3 bases from V and 7 bases from J; junction bases left unmatched: 13. CDR3 amino acids: CASSYGQDSTPNSPLHF. CDR3 in DNA: TGCGCCAGCAGCTATGGACAGGACAGCACCCCGAATTCACCCCTCCACTTT. Full variable domain (remainder filled in from reference TRBV5-1 and TRBJ1-6): KAGVTQTPRYLIKTRGQQVTLSCSPISGHRSVSWYQQTPGQGLQFLFEYFSETQRNKGNFPGRFSGRQFSNSRSEMNVSTLELGDSALYLCASSYGQDSTPNSPLHFGNGTRLTVT.

V gene TRBV4-2 combines with J gene TRBJ1-2; TRBD1 might be the D (6 bases). CDR1 and CDR2 from the germline V gene are LGHNA and YNFKEQ. This CDR3 is built from 15 residues. V was pared by 3 bases and J by 7 bases, with 18 bases between. CDR3 coding DNA: TGTGCCAGCAGCCAGGAAGTAACAGGGTTAGGTGGCTACACCTTC. It is translated as CASSQEVTGLGGYTF.

The chain couples TRBV7-9 to TRBJ2-5; the match to TRBD1 covers 7 bases. V was pared by 4 bases and J by 4 bases, with 6 bases of the junction left unmatched. This CDR3 comprises 14 residues. Germline CDR1 SEHNR, CDR2 FQNEAQ (reference sequence). Here the CDR3 reads CASSSRTGVETQYF. CDR3 bases: TGTGCCAGCAGCTCTCGGACAGGAGTAGAGACCCAGTACTTC. Based on the CDR3 plus reference TRBV7-9 and TRBJ2-5, the full variable domain is DTGVSQNPRHKITKRGQNVTFRCDPISEHNRLYWYRQTLGQGPEFLTYFQNEAQLEKSRLLSDRFSAERPKGSFSTLEIQRTEQGDSAMYLCASSSRTGVETQYFGPGTRLLVL.

The V call is TRBV6-1, the J call TRBJ2-3; 10 positions match TRBD2. J gave up 7 bases and V 4 bases, and 14 bases lay outside the gene matches. Per germline, CDR1 MNHNS and CDR2 SASEGT. There are 17 residues in the CDR3. Here the CDR3 reads CASSGIAGGTRWNTQYF. The CDR3 DNA sequence: TGTGCCAGCAGTGGCATAGCGGGGGGTACCCGCTGGAATACGCAGTATTTT.

J is TRBJ2-1 and V is TRBV19; 11 bases line up with TRBD2. The CDR3 is 18 amino acids. Per the germline V gene, CDR1 is LNHDA and CDR2 is SQIVND (reference sequence). V shed 3 bases and J 4 bases; nucleotides not matched to a gene: 11. The CDR3 nucleotides are TGTGCCAGTAGTATTCAGGGCGGGGCTAGCGGGGGGTACAATGAGCAGTTCTTC. As protein: CASSIQGGASGGYNEQFF. Full variable domain (outside the CDR3, taken from reference TRBV19 and TRBJ2-1): DGGITQSPKYLFRKEGQNVTLSCEQNLNHDAMYWYRQDPGQGLRLIYYSQIVNDFQKGDIAEGYSVSREKKESFPLTVTSAQKNPTAFYLCASSIQGGASGGYNEQFFGPGTRLTVL.

The V gene is TRBV6-1, the J gene TRBJ2-7; D unclear. The V and J ends lost 4 bases and 6 bases respectively, with 7 bases between them. The CDR3 contains 11 residues. Germline V gene sequence: CDR1 MNHNS, CDR2 SASEGT. CDR3 loop: CASSGTIEQYF. As DNA, the CDR3 is TGTGCCAGCAGTGGCACGATCGAGCAGTACTTC.

This chain joins TRBV19 and TRBJ1-1, with D hard to call. The CDR3 is 12 residues long. With 5 bases removed from V and 11 bases from J, the gap between germline ends came to 15 bases. CDR1 is LNHDA and CDR2 is SQIVND in the germline V gene (reference sequence). The CDR3 DNA follows: TGTGCCAGTAGTGAGGCTCCTCCGGCGGCTTTCTTT. Protein product: CASSEAPPAAFF.

The chain links TRBV5-4 to TRBJ1-5, with unresolved D. Trimming took off 0 bases at V and 4 bases at J, with 5 bases between the two ends. This CDR3 has 13 amino acids. The germline gives CDR1 SGHNT, CDR2 YYREEE (reference sequence). CDR3 region: CASSLGENQPQHF. The CDR3 DNA reads as TGTGCCAGCAGCTTGGGGGAGAATCAGCCCCAGCATTTT.

The chain carries TRBV4-1 and TRBJ2-2; TRBD2 agrees at 15 bases. Germline CDR1 MGHRA, CDR2 YSYEKL. The CDR3 loop spans 19 amino acids. After removal of 1 base from V and 3 bases from J, the junction contained 6 bases not matched to a gene. The CDR3 bases are TGCGCCAGCAGCCAAGGGAAGGGACTAGCGGGGGGCCACACCGGGGAGCTGTTTTTT. This codes for CASSQGKGLAGGHTGELFF.

The chain joins TRBV5-4 to TRBJ2-1, with D maybe TRBD1 (6 bases). Germline V gives CDR1 SGHNT, CDR2 YYREEE (reference sequence). Trimming left V 0 bases short and J 0 bases short, with 10 bases between. The CDR3 runs 16 residues. The DNA for the CDR3 is TGTGCCAGCAGCTTGGGGGGGCCGAGCTCCTACAATGAGCAGTTCTTC. This gives the protein CASSLGGPSSYNEQFF.

This clone turned up a few times. The rearrangement joins TRBV9 to TRBJ2-7; 9 nucleotides line up with TRBD2. The length of the CDR3 is 15 residues. With V trimmed by 2 bases and J by 7 bases, 10 bases remained unmatched. Per germline, CDR1 SGDLS and CDR2 YYNGEE. The chain's CDR3 is CASSVGVAGDSEQYF. CDR3 sequence (DNA): TGTGCCAGCAGCGTCGGTGTAGCGGGGGACTCTGAGCAGTACTTC.

V usage is TRBV30 and J usage is TRBJ1-3, with a weak D call TRBD1 (6 bases). This CDR3 comprises 16 residues. The V gene's germline CDR1 is GTSNPN and CDR2 SVGIG (reference sequence). Trimming stripped 4 bases from V and 2 bases from J, with 18 bases between. As DNA, the CDR3 is TGTGCCTGGACGGGGGGGGCCAAGGGCCCTGGAAACACCATATATTTT. Its translation: CAWTGGAKGPGNTIYF.

This chain joins TRBV7-2 and TRBJ2-1, with TRBD1 matching 7 bases. Germline CDR1 is SGHTA and CDR2 is FQGNSA. The V gene end was trimmed by 5 bases and the J gene end by 2 bases; junction bases not matched to a gene: 6. The CDR3 extends over 15 amino acids. For the CDR3, the DNA is TGTGCCAGCAGCCGACAGGGAGTAGCCTACAATGAGCAGTTCTTC. It codes for CASSRQGVAYNEQFF.

The chain carries TRBV7-2 and TRBJ1-2; TRBD1 matches 10 bases. Trimming took 5 bases from V and 5 from J; bases not matched to a gene: 11. The CDR3 covers 16 residues. The germline V gene encodes CDR1 SGHTA and CDR2 FQGNSA. This CDR3 reads CASSQRTGQGFYGYTF. The CDR3 DNA sequence: TGTGCCAGCAGCCAAAGAACGGGACAGGGGTTTTATGGCTACACCTTC. Filled out from reference TRBV7-2 and TRBJ1-2, the complete variable domain reads GAGVSQSPSNKVTEKGKDVELRCDPISGHTALYWYRQSLGQGLEFLIYFQGNSAPDKSGLPSDRFSAERTGGSVSTLTIQRTQQEDSAVYLCASSQRTGQGFYGYTFGSGTRLTVV.

V and J are TRBV7-2 and TRBJ1-1, with D unresolved. Looked up from germline, CDR1 is SGHTA and CDR2 is FQGNSA. V lost 1 base, J lost 6 bases, and 6 bases lay in between. This CDR3 is 12 amino acids long. The CDR3 nucleotides read TGTGCCAGCAGCTTAGTCCCAGCTGAAGCTTTCTTT. Translated, it gives CASSLVPAEAFF.

The rearrangement uses TRBV5-4 and TRBJ2-3; a weak D match, TRBD2 (5 bases). The CDR3 has 16 residues. Looked up from germline, CDR1 is SGHNT and CDR2 is YYREEE (reference sequence). V shed 2 bases and J shed 0 bases, with 13 bases lying between them. The chain's CDR3 is CASSLGTRPSTDTQYF. The CDR3 DNA sequence: TGTGCCAGCAGCTTAGGCACTAGACCTAGCACAGATACGCAGTATTTT.

V gene TRBV4-3 combines with J gene TRBJ1-2; the match to TRBD1 covers 9 bases. With 5 bases clipped from V and 8 bases from J, the junction kept 12 bases outside the gene matches. Per germline, CDR1 LGHNA and CDR2 YSLEER. The CDR3 runs to 15 residues. CDR3: CASSSPDRGIRGYTF. The DNA for the CDR3 is TGCGCCAGCAGCTCCCCCGACAGGGGGATACGAGGCTACACCTTC.

The V gene is TRBV9, the J gene TRBJ2-3; 9 bases line up with TRBD2. After removal of 4 bases from V and 4 bases from J, the junction contained 7 bases not matched to a gene. The V gene's germline CDR1 is SGDLS and CDR2 YYNGEE. This CDR3 contains 15 residues. The CDR3 DNA is TGTGCCAGCAGCTCCCGCGCGGGGGGGGCAGATACGCAGTATTTT. It specifies CASSSRAGGADTQYF.

This sequence joins TRBV6-1 and TRBJ2-7; tentatively, D is TRBD1 (5 bases). Trimming took off 7 bases at V and 0 bases at J, with 10 bases between the two ends. Germline V gene lookup returns CDR1 MNHNS and CDR2 SASEGT. The CDR3 is made up of 13 amino acids. The DNA of the CDR3 is TGTGCCAGCACAGGGCGACCCTCCTACGAGCAGTACTTC. It specifies CASTGRPSYEQYF.

The rearrangement uses TRBV4-3 and TRBJ2-5, with a possible D match to TRBD2 (5 bases). V lost 1 base and J lost 5, with 14 bases in between. CDR3 length: 15 residues. Germline lookup yields CDR1 LGHNA and CDR2 YSLEER. CDR3 nucleotides: TGCGCCAGCAGCCAAGCACCAGCGGTCGGGGAGACCCAGTACTTC. Translated, it gives CASSQAPAVGETQYF.